This is a list of T cell receptor beta chains from one sample in a study of blood T cell repertoires in COVID-19. Only in-frame clones appear in the TCRdb table, and some are missing; sequencing was by immunoSEQ multiplex PCR. The sample has roughly 250,000 clones, about 89% seen once. Sequencing input: peripheral blood. The receptors come from a man younger than 45 with acute or convalescent COVID-19. The CDR3 runs from the conserved cysteine through the conserved F or W. Each record gives: V gene, clone size, D gene, J gene, CDR3 protein, CDR3 DNA. D genes are given only for firm matches. Clone size is not always given. Where it is, it says once, few, many or a class for expanded clones.

V: TRBV10-1
size: .
D: TRBD1
J: TRBJ2-3
CDR3: CASSLGQGVTDTQYF
DNA: TGCGCCAGCAGTCTCGGACAGGGGGTGACAGATACGCAGTATTTT

V: TRBV20-1
size: .
D: .
J: TRBJ1-1
CDR3: CSANRGTEAFF
DNA: TGCAGTGCCAACCGAGGGACTGAAGCTTTCTTT

V: TRBV2
size: .
D: .
J: TRBJ2-2
CDR3: CASVPKTITGELFF
DNA: TGTGCCAGCGTCCCGAAGACAATCACCGGGGAGCTGTTTTTT

V: TRBV5-6
size: .
D: .
J: TRBJ1-1
CDR3: CASSLSAGGTEAFF
DNA: TGTGCCAGCAGCTTGTCGGCTGGGGGGACTGAAGCTTTCTTT

V: TRBV7-3
size: few
D: TRBD2
J: TRBJ2-1
CDR3: CASSLLGGYNEQFF
DNA: TGTGCCAGCAGCTTATTGGGGGGGTACAATGAGCAGTTCTTC

V: TRBV15
size: few
D: TRBD1
J: TRBJ1-3
CDR3: CATRVDRAGNTIYF
DNA: TGTGCCACCAGGGTTGACAGGGCTGGAAACACCATATATTTT

V: TRBV2
size: .
D: TRBD1
J: TRBJ1-2
CDR3: CASTQETGAYGYTF
DNA: TGTGCCAGCACCCAAGAAACAGGGGCCTATGGCTACACCTTC

V: TRBV28
size: .
D: .
J: TRBJ1-1
CDR3: CASGGQALNTEAFF
DNA: TGTGCCAGCGGTGGGCAGGCCCTGAACACTGAAGCTTTCTTT

V: TRBV5-4
size: .
D: .
J: TRBJ2-3
CDR3: CATTSADPDTQYF
DNA: TGTGCCACGACCTCCGCGGATCCAGATACGCAGTATTTT

V: TRBV9
size: .
D: TRBD1
J: TRBJ1-5
CDR3: CASSVGTGGNQPQHF
DNA: TGTGCCAGCAGCGTCGGGACAGGAGGCAATCAGCCCCAGCATTTT

V: TRBV3-1/TRBV3-2
size: once
D: TRBD1
J: TRBJ1-2
CDR3: CASSQVVRTGTYGYTF
DNA: TGTGCCAGCAGCCAAGTGGTCCGGACAGGTACCTATGGCTACACCTTC

V: TRBV7-2
size: .
D: TRBD2
J: TRBJ2-1
CDR3: CASSYAHPGLGYNEQFF
DNA: TGTGCCAGCAGCTATGCCCACCCGGGACTAGGTTACAATGAGCAGTTCTTC

V: TRBV4-1
size: .
D: .
J: TRBJ1-2
CDR3: CASSQDKSGVNGGYTF
DNA: TGCGCCAGCAGCCAAGATAAGTCAGGGGTTAACGGTGGCTACACCTTC

V: TRBV1
size: .
D: .
J: TRBJ2-7
CDR3: CTSSLRPGLTWSSYEQYF
DNA: TGCACCAGCAGCCTCCGACCTGGACTAACTTGGAGCTCCTACGAGCAGTACTTC

V: TRBV7-3
size: once
D: .
J: TRBJ1-1
CDR3: CASSLVGGNTEAFF
DNA: TGTGCCAGCAGCTTAGTAGGAGGTAACACTGAAGCTTTCTTT

V: TRBV7-3
size: .
D: .
J: TRBJ1-2
CDR3: CASSLTPGKEGYTF
DNA: TGTGCCAGCAGCTTAACGCCAGGGAAGGAGGGCTACACCTTC

V: TRBV14
size: .
D: TRBD2
J: TRBJ2-5
CDR3: CASSLHGLVGETQYF
DNA: TGTGCCAGCAGCCTCCACGGACTAGTGGGGGAGACCCAGTACTTC

V: TRBV5-6
size: .
D: .
J: TRBJ1-2
CDR3: CASSLDWGRRDGYTF
DNA: TGTGCCAGCAGCTTGGATTGGGGCCGGAGGGATGGCTACACCTTC

V: TRBV28
size: .
D: TRBD2
J: TRBJ2-7
CDR3: CASSLIAGELYEQYF
DNA: TGTGCCAGCAGTTTAATAGCGGGAGAGCTCTACGAGCAGTACTTC

V: TRBV9
size: .
D: TRBD1
J: TRBJ2-6
CDR3: CASTLGRGQGVTGANVLTF
DNA: TGTGCCAGCACCCTCGGTAGGGGACAGGGGGTCACTGGGGCCAACGTCCTGACTTTC

V: TRBV9
size: .
D: TRBD2
J: TRBJ2-1
CDR3: CASSSSGVLYNEQFF
DNA: TGTGCCAGCAGCTCTAGCGGGGTCCTCTACAATGAGCAGTTCTTC

V: TRBV19
size: once
D: .
J: TRBJ1-5
CDR3: CASSLLRGHSNQPQHF
DNA: TGTGCCAGTAGTCTTCTCAGGGGACATAGCAATCAGCCCCAGCATTTT

V: TRBV20-1
size: .
D: .
J: TRBJ1-3
CDR3: CSVVLGNTIYF
DNA: TGCAGTGTTGTATTAGGAAACACCATATATTTT

V: TRBV5-1
size: .
D: TRBD2
J: TRBJ2-2
CDR3: CASSSPGLAAGELFF
DNA: TGCGCCAGCAGCTCGCCGGGACTAGCGGCCGGGGAGCTGTTTTTT

V: TRBV4-1
size: once
D: TRBD1
J: TRBJ1-2
CDR3: CASSQDRTGIVDYGYTF
DNA: TGCGCCAGCAGCCAAGATCGGACAGGTATAGTTGACTATGGCTACACCTTC

V: TRBV6-6
size: .
D: TRBD1
J: TRBJ2-7
CDR3: CASTQPGTGEAYEQYF
DNA: TGTGCCAGCACTCAACCCGGGACAGGTGAAGCCTACGAGCAGTACTTC

V: TRBV15
size: .
D: .
J: TRBJ2-7
CDR3: CATSSNQRKLGEQYF
DNA: TGTGCCACCAGCAGCAACCAGCGAAAACTAGGCGAGCAGTACTTC